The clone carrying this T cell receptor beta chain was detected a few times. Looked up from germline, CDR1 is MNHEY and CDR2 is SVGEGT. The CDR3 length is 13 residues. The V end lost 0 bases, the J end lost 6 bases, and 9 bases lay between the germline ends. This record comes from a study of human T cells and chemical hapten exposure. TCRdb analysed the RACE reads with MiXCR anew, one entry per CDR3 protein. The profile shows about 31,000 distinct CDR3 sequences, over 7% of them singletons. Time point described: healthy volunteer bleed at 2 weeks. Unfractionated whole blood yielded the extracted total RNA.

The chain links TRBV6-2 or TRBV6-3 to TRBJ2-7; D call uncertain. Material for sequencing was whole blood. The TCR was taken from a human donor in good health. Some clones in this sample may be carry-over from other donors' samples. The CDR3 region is CASSYSSGGEQYF. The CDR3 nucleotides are TGTGCCAGCAGTTACTCGTCGGGCGGCGAGCAGTACTTC.